Shown below are 29 T cell receptor beta chains from a single sample sequenced in a study of blood T cell repertoires in COVID-19 (TCRdb year 2020). The method behind the library was the immunoSEQ multiplex PCR assay. Drawn from immuneACCESS, this table holds only the in-frame rearrangements with V and J called that TCRdb kept. Clones are partly lost; checked studies trace under half to an unresolved V gene and leave the rest unexplained. Across this sample there are around 93,000 clones, with roughly three quarters seen only once. The ten top clones hold approximately 9.2% of the sample. The specimen sequenced was peripheral blood. The source is a woman of 80 years or more with acute or convalescent COVID-19.

The rearrangement uses TRBV10-3 and TRBJ2-6; 11 bases line up with TRBD1. Germline loops: CDR1 ENHRY, CDR2 SYGVKD. This CDR3 is built from 16 residues. The trim removed 7 bases at V and 2 bases at J, leaving 4 bases unmatched. Written as DNA, the CDR3 is TGTGCCATCACAGGGACAGGGGGAACTGGGGCCAACGTCCTGACTTTC. Its translation: CAITGTGGTGANVLTF.

The genes are TRBV10-2 and TRBJ1-1; 7 bases are shared with TRBD1. The V gene end was trimmed by 3 bases and the J gene end by 5 bases; junction bases not matched to a gene: 9. The length of the CDR3 is 15 residues. The germline V gene encodes CDR1 WSHSY and CDR2 SAAADI. CDR3 loop: CASSEERSGGTEAFF. Written as DNA, the CDR3 is TGCGCCAGCAGTGAAGAGCGGTCAGGGGGGACTGAAGCTTTCTTT.

V is TRBV9 and J is TRBJ2-7; perhaps TRBD2 as D (7 bases). Germline CDR1 and CDR2: SGDLS and YYNGEE. The CDR3 is 15 amino acids. V was shortened by 3 bases and J by 0 bases, with 13 bases between the two germline ends. The CDR3, as DNA: TGTGCCAGCAGCGAAGGGGGGGTACTCTCCTACGAGCAGTACTTC. The encoded protein is CASSEGGVLSYEQYF.

V is TRBV4-1 and J is TRBJ1-4; D might be TRBD1 (5 bases). With 4 bases removed from V and 5 bases from J, the gap between germline ends came to 14 bases. This CDR3 is built from 15 residues. Per germline, CDR1 MGHRA and CDR2 YSYEKL. In DNA, the CDR3 is TGCGCCAGCAGCCCTGGGGTACAGGAGAATGAAAAACTGTTTTTT. It is translated as CASSPGVQENEKLFF.

This chain joins TRBV6-5 and TRBJ2-7, with D possibly matching TRBD1 (5 bases). The ends were cut back, 5 bases at V and 0 bases at J, with 11 bases in the middle. The germline gives CDR1 MNHEY, CDR2 SVGAGI. CDR3 length: 14 residues. CDR3 in amino acids: CASSLPGHSYEQYF. The CDR3 bases are TGTGCCAGCAGTCTCCCAGGACACTCCTACGAGCAGTACTTC.

This clone was found once. This chain connects TRBV18 to TRBJ1-5; perhaps TRBD1 as D (5 bases). The germline CDR1 and CDR2 sequences are KGHSH and LQKENI. This CDR3 is built from 15 residues. V was trimmed by 4 bases and J by 5 bases, leaving 15 bases between them. This chain's CDR3 is CASSRGMGRDQPQHF. In nucleotides, the CDR3 is TGTGCCAGCTCACGTGGGATGGGGCGTGATCAGCCCCAGCATTTT. Filled out from reference TRBV18 and TRBJ1-5, the complete variable domain reads NAGVMQNPRHLVRRRGQEARLRCSPMKGHSHVYWYRQLPEEGLKFMVYLQKENIIDESGMPKERFSAEFPKEGPSILRIQQVVRGDSAAYFCASSRGMGRDQPQHFGDGTRLSIL.

The gene calls are TRBV18 and TRBJ1-6; 8 bases align to TRBD1. Germline CDR1 and CDR2: KGHSH and LQKENI. V shed 0 bases, J shed 9 bases, and the junction held 10 bases outside the gene matches. The CDR3 loop spans 17 amino acids. The CDR3 sequence: CASSPPRGTGGSSPLHF. As DNA, the CDR3 is TGTGCCAGCTCACCACCCCGTGGGACAGGAGGGAGTTCACCCCTCCACTTT.

V and J are TRBV6-2 or TRBV6-3 and TRBJ1-1, with TRBD1 matching 8 bases. Germline V CDR1 and CDR2: MNHEY, SVGEGT. This CDR3 is 14 amino acids long. Trimming took 6 bases from V and 5 from J; bases not matched to a gene: 8. CDR3 in DNA: TGTGCCAGCAGCGTACAGGGGGAGTGGACTGAAGCTTTCTTT. Protein: CASSVQGEWTEAFF.

The rearrangement links TRBV18 to TRBJ2-1, with TRBD1 as a possible D gene (6 bases). Between the trimmed V and J ends, which lost 2 bases and 5 bases, there was a span of 7 bases. Germline values: CDR1 KGHSH, CDR2 LQKENI. The CDR3 sequence is 13 residues long. CDR3 loop: CASSPGQNNEQFF. CDR3 nucleotides: TGTGCCAGCTCACCAGGACAGAACAATGAGCAGTTCTTC.

This clone was seen a single time. The chain has TRBV7-2 and TRBJ2-7; 10 nucleotides agree with TRBD2. Germline V lookup: CDR1 SGHTA, CDR2 FQGNSA. This CDR3 spans 15 amino acids. Losses at the gene ends were 2 bases for V and 7 bases for J; bases not matched to a gene: 8. The CDR3 region is CASSLSSGGAREQYF. CDR3 coding DNA: TGTGCCAGCAGCTTATCCAGCGGGGGGGCCAGGGAGCAGTACTTC.

The chain uses TRBV30 and TRBJ2-7; 8 positions agree with TRBD1. J gave up 1 base and V 2 bases, and 4 bases lay outside the gene matches. Germline V gives CDR1 GTSNPN, CDR2 SVGIG (reference sequence). The CDR3 runs 14 residues. The CDR3 DNA sequence: TGTGCCTGGAGTTATGGGACAGGATCCTACGAGCAGTACTTC. Encoded protein: CAWSYGTGSYEQYF.

The rearrangement links TRBV30 to TRBJ2-7; 9 nucleotides line up with TRBD1. CDR1 and CDR2 from the germline V gene are GTSNPN and SVGIG (reference sequence). The CDR3 is 15 residues long. The J segment lost 1 base and the V segment lost 5 bases, leaving 9 bases of the junction unmatched. In nucleotides, the CDR3 is TGTGCCTGGCGGCATCCGGGACAGGGTTCCTACGAGCAGTACTTC. It is translated as CAWRHPGQGSYEQYF.

The CDR3 nucleotides read TGTGCCAGCAGCCAAGACAGAGACTATGGCTACACCTTC. The encoded protein is CASSQDRDYGYTF. The rearrangement uses TRBV11-2 and TRBJ1-2, with D maybe TRBD1 (5 bases). CDR3 length: 13 amino acids. The ends were cut back, 5 bases at V and 3 bases at J, with 10 bases in the middle. The germline CDR1 and CDR2 sequences are SGHAT and FQNNGV.

This clone was seen at least ten times. The chain employs TRBV24-1 and TRBJ2-7, with D hard to call. The CDR3 consists of 14 residues. From germline, CDR1 is KGHDR and CDR2 SFDVKD. V was trimmed by 2 bases and J by 0 bases, leaving 7 bases between them. CDR3 region: CATSDSGSSYEQYF. CDR3 bases: TGTGCCACCAGTGATTCTGGCAGCTCCTACGAGCAGTACTTC.

This clone was seen a handful of times. J is TRBJ2-1 and V is TRBV7-2; no reliable D call. V lost 2 bases, J lost 6 bases, and 8 bases lay in between. The V gene's germline CDR1 is SGHTA and CDR2 FQGNSA. This CDR3 is built from 13 residues. This chain's CDR3 is CASSLQSGNEQFF. The CDR3 DNA reads as TGTGCCAGCAGCTTACAGTCAGGCAATGAGCAGTTCTTC.

This clone came up many times. The rearrangement joins TRBV2 to TRBJ1-2; TRBD1 aligns across 10 bases. V trimming: 10 bases; J trimming: 7 bases; junction bases outside the gene matches: 9. The CDR3 spans 13 residues. Germline CDR1 and CDR2: SNHLY and FYNNEI. The CDR3 spells CATDRTGGSGYTF. The CDR3 DNA follows: TGTGCCACCGACCGGACAGGGGGGTCTGGCTACACCTTC.

V and J are TRBV7-2 and TRBJ1-5; TRBD1 aligns across 7 bases. Germline CDR1 and CDR2: SGHTA and FQGNSA. The CDR3 covers 14 residues. The V gene end was trimmed by 1 base and the J gene end by 7 bases; junction bases not matched to a gene: 4. In DNA, the CDR3 is TGTGCCAGCAGCTTAGGGACAGGCGAGCAGCCCCAGCATTTT. Amino acids: CASSLGTGEQPQHF.

The CDR3 coding sequence is TGTGCCAGCAGCCCGTCGGCAGGGGCGCGGTCTTATGGCTACACCTTC. This encodes CASSPSAGARSYGYTF. The chain couples TRBV5-5 to TRBJ1-2; D perhaps matches TRBD1 (6 bases). Germline V gives CDR1 SGHKS, CDR2 YYEKEE (reference sequence). V lost 4 bases to trimming and J lost 5 bases, with 21 bases between them. This CDR3 contains 16 residues.

The chain is built from TRBV27 and TRBJ2-2, with D possibly being TRBD1 (5 bases). The CDR3 covers 13 residues. Germline V CDR1 and CDR2: MNHEY, SMNVEV (reference sequence). V was pared by 6 bases and J by 5 bases, with 10 bases between. The CDR3, as DNA: TGTGCCAGCAGGCCTCAGGGAACCGGGGAGCTGTTTTTT. Amino acids: CASRPQGTGELFF.

The chain carries TRBV9 and TRBJ2-5; TRBD2 matches 10 bases. Losses at the gene ends were 0 bases for V and 6 bases for J; bases not matched to a gene: 8. Germline V gene sequence: CDR1 SGDLS, CDR2 YYNGEE. The CDR3 is 16 residues long. CDR3 DNA: TGTGCCAGCAGCGTAGGAGCGGGGGGGCCCCATCAGACCCAGTACTTC. Translation: CASSVGAGGPHQTQYF. Full variable domain (rest looked up from reference TRBV9 and TRBJ2-5): DSGVTQTPKHLITATGQRVTLRCSPRSGDLSVYWYQQSLDQGLQFLIQYYNGEERAKGNILERFSAQQFPDLHSELNLSSLELGDSALYFCASSVGAGGPHQTQYFGPGTRLLVL.

The chain joins TRBV19 to TRBJ2-2, with TRBD2 identical over 15 bases. Germline V gene data show CDR1 as LNHDA and CDR2 as SQIVND (reference sequence). The CDR3 sequence is 17 residues long. V lost 3 bases to trimming and J lost 9 bases; unmatched junction nucleotides: 8. The DNA of the CDR3 is TGTGCCAGTAGTATCCTCGGACTAGCGGGGGGGCGGCGGGAGCTGTTTTTT. It codes for CASSILGLAGGRRELFF.

This clone has only a few counts. The CDR3 spells CASSPSAGREATDTQYF. CDR3 coding DNA: TGTGCCAGCAGCCCCTCCGCTGGGCGGGAGGCCACAGATACGCAGTATTTT. The chain links TRBV9 to TRBJ2-3; 8 positions match TRBD2. CDR1 and CDR2 (germline): SGDLS, YYNGEE. The CDR3 consists of 17 residues. The trim removed 4 bases at V and 2 bases at J, leaving 12 bases unmatched.

This clone has just a few counts. This rearrangement joins TRBV19 to TRBJ1-6; D possibly corresponds to TRBD1 (6 bases). V was cut by 5 bases and J by 8 bases, with 7 bases left in between. The CDR3 length is 12 residues. CDR1 is LNHDA and CDR2 is SQIVND in the germline V gene (reference sequence). The CDR3 sequence: CASSWTDSPLHF. CDR3 bases: TGTGCCAGTAGTTGGACAGATTCACCCCTCCACTTT. The complete variable domain, with remaining parts taken from reference TRBV19 and TRBJ1-6, reads DGGITQSPKYLFRKEGQNVTLSCEQNLNHDAMYWYRQDPGQGLRLIYYSQIVNDFQKGDIAEGYSVSREKKESFPLTVTSAQKNPTAFYLCASSWTDSPLHFGNGTRLTVT.

The rearrangement uses TRBV5-6 and TRBJ2-7, with D possibly being TRBD1 (6 bases). From germline, CDR1 is SGHDT and CDR2 YYEEEE. The V end was cut by 8 bases, the J end by 6 bases, with 21 bases between. The CDR3 runs 14 residues. The CDR3 coding sequence is TGTGCCAGTGAAACAGGGTTGGGTGGGGGCGAGCAGTACTTC. It is translated as CASETGLGGGEQYF.

The chain joins TRBV24-1 to TRBJ1-1; weak D call: TRBD1 (5 bases). Germline V gene sequence: CDR1 KGHDR, CDR2 SFDVKD. This CDR3 is 18 amino acids long. Trimming pared 0 bases from V and 1 base from J, leaving 17 bases between. The CDR3 nucleotides read TGTGCCACCAGTGATTTGCATAAGGTTCAGGGAAAGAACACTGAAGCTTTCTTT. It yields the protein CATSDLHKVQGKNTEAFF.

The chain is built from TRBV30 and TRBJ1-5; no clear D gene. The CDR3 runs to 18 residues. Germline CDR1 and CDR2: GTSNPN and SVGIG (reference sequence). Trimming took off 0 bases at V and 0 bases at J, with 18 bases between the two ends. Here the CDR3 reads CAWSVGRLYVYSNQPQHF. For the CDR3, the DNA is TGTGCCTGGAGTGTTGGCCGCCTTTATGTTTATAGCAATCAGCCCCAGCATTTT.

The V and J genes are TRBV4-3 and TRBJ2-7; TRBD1 matches 7 bases. Germline CDR1 is LGHNA and CDR2 is YSLEER. This CDR3 has 15 residues. The junction had 3 bases not matched to a gene; V was cut back by 0 bases and J by 1 base. The chain's CDR3 is CASSQDRDSSYEQYF. CDR3 nucleotides: TGCGCCAGCAGCCAAGATCGGGACAGTTCCTACGAGCAGTACTTC.

The chain joins TRBV5-4 to TRBJ2-2; 7 nucleotides match TRBD2. Germline V CDR1 and CDR2: SGHNT, YYREEE (reference sequence). The CDR3 loop spans 16 amino acids. J gave up 6 bases and V 6 bases, and 14 bases lay outside the gene matches. CDR3 sequence reads: CASTFGQRLAPGELFF. The CDR3 DNA is TGTGCCAGCACCTTTGGACAACGACTAGCACCCGGGGAGCTGTTTTTT. Variable domain in full (rest from reference TRBV5-4 and TRBJ2-2): ETGVTQSPTHLIKTRGQQVTLRCSSQSGHNTVSWYQQALGQGPQFIFQYYREEENGRGNFPPRFSGLQFPNYSSELNVNALELDDSALYLCASTFGQRLAPGELFFGEGSRLTVL.

This clone was observed at least ten times. The V gene is TRBV6-2 or TRBV6-3, the J gene TRBJ1-5, with a weak D call TRBD1 (6 bases). V lost 6 bases and J lost 3, with 18 bases in between. Germline-derived CDR1 and CDR2 are MNHEY and SVGEGT. This CDR3 has 16 residues. The CDR3 sequence is CASSPYRVQANQPQHF. The DNA of the CDR3 is TGTGCCAGCAGCCCTTACAGGGTTCAAGCCAATCAGCCCCAGCATTTT.